Listed below are T cell receptor beta chains from one sample, sequenced in a study of CXCR3-negative and CXCR3-positive naive CD8 T cells. TCRdb re-called the 5' RACE reads; one entry per CDR3 protein, DNA not given. Found here are 100,000 to 150,000 distinct CDR3 sequences; the top ten clones hold 0.41%. Source material: naive CXCR3+ CD8+ T cells from blood. The source is a human donor in good health. Some clones in this sample may be carry-over from other donors' samples. CDR3s include the opening cysteine and the closing phenylalanine or tryptophan.

TRBJ2-3	TRBV28	CASSLFYKQGAGDTQYF
TRBJ2-7	TRBV24-1	CATRGGSGRCEQYF
TRBJ2-7	TRBV5-1	CASSPGTGVFEQYF
TRBJ2-5	TRBV20-1	CSARALGQQETQYF
TRBJ2-3	TRBV20-1	CSVRPASTDTQYF
TRBJ2-5	TRBV29-1	CSVGPTGGETQYF
TRBJ2-7	TRBV4-1	CASSRMTGDDEQYF
TRBJ2-3	TRBV28	CASQGQVTDTQYF
TRBJ1-2	TRBV21-1	CASSISRAGRNYGYTF
TRBJ2-7	TRBV11-2	CASSLDPGAAEQYF
TRBJ2-1	TRBV29-1	CSVEEDKSYNEQFF
TRBJ2-3	TRBV28	CASSTPPSGSTDTQYF
TRBJ1-1	TRBV13	CASRSEQGNTEAFF
TRBJ2-3	TRBV7-2	CASSKRGSGAILPDTQYF
TRBJ1-3	TRBV9	CASSAYGRTSGNTIYF
TRBJ2-3	TRBV10-3	CAISDAVTGSTDTQYF
TRBJ2-7	TRBV28	CASRDRDLYEQYF
TRBJ2-3	TRBV19	CASSIGLAGTDTQYF
TRBJ2-5	TRBV5-1	CASSLAGQFQETQYF
TRBJ2-7	TRBV9	CASSVEAGFAYEQYF
TRBJ2-7	TRBV7-6	CASSSLAGAAEQYF
TRBJ2-1	TRBV3-1	CASSQSWDRGYNEQFF
TRBJ2-7	TRBV18	CASSPGDYTYEEYF
TRBJ2-7	TRBV7-9	CASSSDPGHGTYEQYF
TRBJ2-1	TRBV7-6	CASSLGEGEAALYNEQFF
TRBJ2-1	TRBV7-3	CASSLGGFLYNEQFF
TRBJ1-1	TRBV27	CASSSPTGVDTEAFF
TRBJ2-7	TRBV9	CASSSGGAYEQYF
TRBJ2-2	TRBV29-1	CSVEVDLGELFF
TRBJ2-7	TRBV20-1	CSARDRLAGFNEQYF
TRBJ2-7	TRBV29-1	CSVERLGGDYEQYF
TRBJ2-1	TRBV29-1	CSVEFRGYNEQFF
TRBJ1-1	TRBV12-3/TRBV12-4	CASSFAGNTEAFF
TRBJ2-1	TRBV2	CASMPGAGNEQFF
TRBJ1-4	TRBV7-8	CASSNFAGQGDEKLFF
TRBJ2-1	TRBV9	CASSVGLAGINEQFF
TRBJ1-2	TRBV27	CASSFSGGGGYTF
TRBJ2-3	TRBV12-3/TRBV12-4	CASSFSEKSDTQYF
TRBJ2-2	TRBV29-1	CSVDEDSNTGELFF
TRBJ2-2	TRBV20-1	CSARVRAGGLPNTGELFF